The present T cell receptor beta chain was sequenced within a study of read filtering for tumor transcriptome and immune sequencing. General study points: The sorted CD138-negative fraction was a mixed bone marrow immune population, not purified T cells. Roughly 80% of IR-seq clonotypes had one read, totaling around 3.3% of reads; RNA-seq: approximately 75% and 45%.

From around 0.4 ug of RNA, a library with molecular barcoded alpha/delta and beta/gamma adaptors was made. From the reads, TCRdb called clonotypes with MiXCR, one entry per CDR3 protein. The sample includes roughly 130,000 distinct CDR3 sequences, approximately 13% seen only once; the top ten take about 10%. On this clonotype: Its antigen is unidentified.

At the time of active disease, bone marrow was collected from every patient. The source is a donor at least 40 years old with multiple myeloma. Sequenced material: a population of CD138-negative cells sorted from bone marrow.

The CDR3 protein is CSVSSPRFKNIQYF. In nucleotides, the CDR3 is TGCAGCGTGTCTAGTCCCCGGTTCAAAAACATTCAGTACTTC. The chain has TRBV29-1 and TRBJ2-4; no clear D gene. The CDR3 spans 14 residues. Per the germline V gene, CDR1 is SQVTM and CDR2 is ANQGSEA. Trimming stripped 6 bases from V and 3 bases from J, with 15 bases between.